This T cell receptor (beta chain) was captured by sequencing in a study of early T cells in non-severe SARS-CoV-2 infection. Of note for this clonotype: What it binds is not known.

CDR1 and CDR2 from the germline V gene are SGHAT and FQNNGV. This CDR3 has 14 amino acids. The germline V and J ends were trimmed by 5 bases and 8 bases, with 18 bases remaining between them. Points from the study as a whole: VDJdb matching, biased toward anti-spike CD8 responses, missed private and CD4 specificities.

Each cDNA molecule carried a unique molecular identifier. From the 5' RACE reads, TCRdb called clonotypes with MiXCR, one entry per CDR3 protein. The data hold tens of thousands of distinct CDR3 sequences, with roughly an eighth observed a single time. The sample taken for sequencing was whole blood. This receptor was obtained from an adult who was a healthcare worker with PCR-confirmed SARS-CoV-2 infection or an uninfected control (not recorded which). J is TRBJ2-5 and V is TRBV11-2; D ambiguous. The CDR3 loop is CASSRRRGPGTQYF. DNA for the CDR3: TGTGCCAGCAGCCGAAGGCGAGGCCCAGGAACCCAGTACTTC.